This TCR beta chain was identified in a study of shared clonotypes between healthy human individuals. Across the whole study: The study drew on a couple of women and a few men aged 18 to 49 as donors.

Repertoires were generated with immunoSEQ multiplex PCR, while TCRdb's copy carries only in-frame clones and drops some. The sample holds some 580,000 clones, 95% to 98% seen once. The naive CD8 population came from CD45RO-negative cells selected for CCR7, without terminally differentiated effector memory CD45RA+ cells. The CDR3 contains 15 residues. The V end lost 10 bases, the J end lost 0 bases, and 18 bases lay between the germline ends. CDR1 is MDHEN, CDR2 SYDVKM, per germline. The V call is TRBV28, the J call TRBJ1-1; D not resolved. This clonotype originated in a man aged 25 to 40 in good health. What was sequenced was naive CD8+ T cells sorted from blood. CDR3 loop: CATLSWSGLNTEAFF. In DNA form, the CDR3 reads TGTGCCACCCTATCCTGGTCTGGGTTGAACACTGAAGCTTTCTTT.